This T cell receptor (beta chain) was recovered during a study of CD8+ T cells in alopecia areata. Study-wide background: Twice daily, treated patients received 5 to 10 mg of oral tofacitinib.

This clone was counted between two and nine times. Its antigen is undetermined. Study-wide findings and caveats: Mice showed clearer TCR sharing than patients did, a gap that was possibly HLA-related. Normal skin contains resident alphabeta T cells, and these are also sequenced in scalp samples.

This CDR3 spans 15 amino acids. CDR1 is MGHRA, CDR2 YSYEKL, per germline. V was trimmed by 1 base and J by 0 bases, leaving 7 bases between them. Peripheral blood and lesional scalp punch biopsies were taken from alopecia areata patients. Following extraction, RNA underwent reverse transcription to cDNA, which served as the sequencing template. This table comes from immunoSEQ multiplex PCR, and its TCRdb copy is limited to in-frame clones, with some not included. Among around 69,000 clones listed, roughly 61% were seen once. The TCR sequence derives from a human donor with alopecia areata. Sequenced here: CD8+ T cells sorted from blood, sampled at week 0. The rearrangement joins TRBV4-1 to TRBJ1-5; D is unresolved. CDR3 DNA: TGCGCCAGCAGCCAAGCGGGGAATAGCAATCAGCCCCAGCATTTT. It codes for CASSQAGNSNQPQHF.